This T cell receptor beta chain was observed in a study of vaccination effects on CD4 cells after COVID-19. Study-wide results and caveats: Late in the post-vaccination period, infection-induced and vaccine-induced clones underwent marked clonal contraction. In vaccinees who were healthy, merely 1 out of 255 vaccine-induced clones cross-reacted with common cold coronaviruses.

TCRdb's table, derived via immunoSEQ multiplex PCR, lists solely in-frame clones and lacks some. The sample has approximately 28,000 clones, roughly 71% seen once. Germline V CDR1 and CDR2: MNHNY, SVGAGI (reference sequence). V dropped 8 bases and J dropped 4 bases, with 12 bases sitting between them. The CDR3 consists of 13 residues. Turning to this clone: The target antigen is unknown.

Peptide-pool stimulation followed by sequencing identified expanded antigen-specific CD4+ clonotypes in the ViraFEST assay. Cultured cells yielded isolated CD4+ T cells after less than 11 days. Of the BNT162b2 and mRNA-1273 vaccines, participants received two doses of one or the other. In the vaccine recipients, nucleocapsid antibodies were negative and there was no prior SARS-CoV-2 infection. Every well got fewer than 2.5 million PBMC, which were grown with about 9.2 IU/ml IL-2 and about 10 ug/ml peptides. This sequence joins TRBV6-6 and TRBJ1-3; D remains unclear. This sequence was found in a human donor who received a COVID-19 vaccine. The sequencing used CD4+ T cells from PBMCs cultured with HCoV-NL63 spike peptides, collected after COVID-19 vaccination. The CDR3 reads CASYSAVGNTIYF. The DNA of the CDR3 is TGTGCCAGCTATAGCGCGGTAGGAAACACCATATATTTT.